Included here is one T cell receptor (beta chain) sequence, with context. Using immunoSEQ multiplex PCR, the repertoire was profiled, and TCRdb retains in-frame clones only, with some absent. The sample has tens of thousands of clones; 84% are singletons. The sample originates from a study of OX40 agonist ivuxolimab in advanced cancers. The CDR3 runs to 16 residues. Per the germline V gene, CDR1 is SNHLY and CDR2 is FYNNEI. The J segment lost 5 bases and the V segment lost 7 bases, leaving 13 bases of the junction unmatched. The V and J genes are TRBV2 and TRBJ2-2; 7 bases align to TRBD2. The sequences come from CD4+ or CD8+ T cells sorted from blood, collected in a trial of the OX40 agonist ivuxolimab. The sequence was collected from an adult with an advanced solid tumor such as melanoma, head and neck, liver or kidney cancer. The CDR3 DNA sequence: TGTGCCAGCACACATCCGAGCGGGGTAGGGACCGGGGAGCTGTTTTTT. Its protein product is CASTHPSGVGTGELFF.